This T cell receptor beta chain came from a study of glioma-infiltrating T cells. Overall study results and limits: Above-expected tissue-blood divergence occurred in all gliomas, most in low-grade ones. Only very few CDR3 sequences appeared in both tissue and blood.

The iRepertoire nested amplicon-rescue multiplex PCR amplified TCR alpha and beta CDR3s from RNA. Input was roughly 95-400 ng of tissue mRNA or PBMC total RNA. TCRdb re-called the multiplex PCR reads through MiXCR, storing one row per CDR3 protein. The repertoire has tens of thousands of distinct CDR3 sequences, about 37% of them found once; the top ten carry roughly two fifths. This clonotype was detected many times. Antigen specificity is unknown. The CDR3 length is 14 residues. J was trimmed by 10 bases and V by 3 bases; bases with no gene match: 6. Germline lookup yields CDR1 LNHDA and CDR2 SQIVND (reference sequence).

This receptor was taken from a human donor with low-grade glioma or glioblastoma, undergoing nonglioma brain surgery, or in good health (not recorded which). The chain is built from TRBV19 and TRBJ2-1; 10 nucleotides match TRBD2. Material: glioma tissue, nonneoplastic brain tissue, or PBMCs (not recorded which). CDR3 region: CASSMVLAGSEQFF. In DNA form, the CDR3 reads TGTGCCAGTAGTATGGTACTAGCGGGAAGCGAGCAGTTCTTC.